The 12 T cell receptor beta chains presented below share a single source sample, sequenced in a study of T-cell reconstitution after alpha-beta-depleted transplantation in children. Construction of the TCRbeta library involved unique molecular identifiers. Each CDR3 protein gets one entry after TCRdb re-called the PCR reads with MiXCR. The data contain some 350,000 distinct CDR3 sequences, about 9.4% of them singletons. This specimen consisted of PBMCs from the stem cell graft donor, obtained from the stem cell graft. These receptor sequences come from a human donor who donated a stem cell graft to a child with acute lymphoblastic leukemia.

This clonotype was observed a handful of times. This chain links TRBV15 with TRBJ2-3, with 9 bases lining up with TRBD2. This CDR3 spans 15 amino acids. Per the germline V gene, CDR1 is LNHNV and CDR2 is YYDKDF (reference sequence). V lost 3 bases to trimming and J lost 3 bases; unmatched junction nucleotides: 4. The chain's CDR3 is CATSRSSGRTDTQYF. Here the CDR3 DNA reads TGTGCCACCAGCAGGAGTAGCGGGAGAACAGATACGCAGTATTTT.

In its sample, this clonotype was seen a few times. This rearrangement joins TRBV12-3 or TRBV12-4 to TRBJ2-7; TRBD2 agrees at 9 bases. The trim removed 7 bases at V and 2 bases at J, leaving 15 bases unmatched. CDR3 length: 17 residues. The CDR3 region has the DNA TGTGCCAGCACCTTGGGTGCTAGCGGGATGGTTGCCTACGAGCAGTACTTC. Protein product: CASTLGASGMVAYEQYF.

V and J are TRBV7-9 and TRBJ2-1, with TRBD2 identical over 7 bases. This CDR3 is built from 16 residues. With 0 bases clipped from V and 7 bases from J, the junction kept 9 bases outside the gene matches. In germline, CDR1 is SEHNR, CDR2 FQNEAQ (reference sequence). CDR3 region: CASSLASGRASNEQFF. In nucleotides, the CDR3 is TGTGCCAGCAGCTTAGCATCGGGGAGGGCCTCGAATGAGCAGTTCTTC.

V gene TRBV15 combines with J gene TRBJ2-7; D might be TRBD2 (6 bases). Trimming removed 0 bases from V and 2 bases from J, with 17 bases in between. Germline V gene lookup returns CDR1 LNHNV and CDR2 YYDKDF (reference sequence). The CDR3 runs 17 residues. The CDR3 loop is CATSRDGSTSLTYEQYF. DNA for the CDR3: TGTGCCACCAGCAGAGATGGCAGCACTAGCCTTACCTACGAGCAGTACTTC.

The table lists this clonotype with a few counts. The chain recombines TRBV9 with TRBJ1-1; D is ambiguous. The germline V gene encodes CDR1 SGDLS and CDR2 YYNGEE. CDR3 length equals 14 residues. Trimming removed 4 bases at V and 2 bases at J, with 12 bases between. The CDR3 region has the DNA TGTGCCAGCAGCACATATGAACTTAACACTGAAGCTTTCTTT. Its protein product is CASSTYELNTEAFF.

This clonotype was observed a few times. The chain couples TRBV5-1 to TRBJ2-3; 10 bases align to TRBD2. Trimming removed 4 bases from V and 2 bases from J; junction bases left unmatched: 4. Germline V lookup: CDR1 SGHRS, CDR2 YFSETQ. This CDR3 has 15 residues. The CDR3 loop reads CASSAGLADTDTQYF. The CDR3 bases are TGCGCCAGCAGCGCTGGACTAGCGGACACAGATACGCAGTATTTT.

The V gene is TRBV20-1, the J gene TRBJ2-3, with D unresolved. The CDR3 spans 12 residues. Per the germline V gene, CDR1 is DFQATT and CDR2 is SNEGSKA (reference sequence). Trimming took 3 bases from V and 5 from J, leaving 9 bases between them. This chain's CDR3 is CSARLGRDTQYF. CDR3 nucleotide sequence: TGCAGTGCTAGGCTCGGCCGAGATACGCAGTATTTT.

The CDR3 DNA is TGCAGTGCTAGAGTCTCAGCGGGAGGGATGCTCGATGAGCAGTTCTTC. This encodes CSARVSAGGMLDEQFF. The rearrangement uses TRBV20-1 and TRBJ2-1; 10 bases align to TRBD2. This CDR3 has 16 amino acids. Germline loops: CDR1 DFQATT, CDR2 SNEGSKA (reference sequence). The V segment lost 1 base and the J segment 8 bases; nucleotides outside the gene matches: 11.

The chain recombines TRBV7-2 with TRBJ2-7; D ambiguous. Germline V gene sequence: CDR1 SGHTA, CDR2 FQGNSA. This CDR3 contains 15 residues. Trimming cost V 0 bases and J 2 bases, with 11 bases left between them. CDR3 nucleotide sequence: TGTGCCAGCAGCTTAGCCGCGACTGCCACCTACGAGCAGTACTTC. The encoded protein is CASSLAATATYEQYF.

In this sample, this clonotype turned up a few times. This sequence joins TRBV5-1 and TRBJ1-2; D is ambiguous. The V and J ends lost 0 bases and 6 bases respectively, with 12 bases between them. Germline CDR1 is SGHRS and CDR2 is YFSETQ. This CDR3 has 14 residues. The CDR3 loop reads CASSLVRPEDGYTF. In DNA, the CDR3 is TGCGCCAGCAGCTTGGTCCGGCCCGAAGATGGCTACACCTTC.

This clonotype has more than one count but fewer than ten. V usage is TRBV9 and J usage is TRBJ2-5, with no clear D. Germline assignment: CDR1 SGDLS and CDR2 YYNGEE. This CDR3 comprises 15 residues. The V gene lost 4 bases and the J gene lost 0 bases, with 13 bases spanning the gap. The CDR3 bases are TGTGCCAGCAGCTCCACGGGCGGTTACCAAGAGACCCAGTACTTC. Its protein is CASSSTGGYQETQYF.

The chain uses TRBV29-1 and TRBJ1-1; a weak D match, TRBD1 (6 bases). Germline assignment: CDR1 SQVTM and CDR2 ANQGSEA. Trimming pared 6 bases from V and 5 bases from J, leaving 13 bases between. CDR3 size: 12 residues. CDR3 protein: CSVDSWSTEAFF. The CDR3 DNA reads TGCAGCGTGGACAGTTGGTCGACTGAAGCTTTCTTT.